This T cell receptor beta chain is from a study of blood T cell repertoires in COVID-19. Study summary: Samples came from the United States, Italy and Spain, spanning acute and convalescent COVID-19. The analysed material was cDNA or gDNA that came from T cells, B-cell-depleted T cells, or PBMCs.

Per the authors' pipeline: Nucleated cell number was recorded as an estimate derived from reference gene primer amplification. Only in-frame clones appear in the TCRdb table, and some are missing; sequencing was by immunoSEQ multiplex PCR. D and trimming come from the DNA, and the V and J calls and clone size come from that table. This sample has around 100,000 clones, with 70% to 90% found just once. Per the germline V gene, CDR1 is SGHVS and CDR2 is FQNEAQ. V dropped 1 base and J dropped 0 bases, with 15 bases sitting between them. CDR3 length equals 17 residues. This clonotype originated in a man over 45 with active or convalescent COVID-19. Source material: peripheral blood. V is TRBV7-8 and J is TRBJ1-1; weak D call: TRBD1 (6 bases). CDR3 residues: CASSLGGGGSLNTEAFF. In nucleotides, the CDR3 is TGTGCCAGCAGCTTAGGCGGGGGGGGCAGCCTGAACACTGAAGCTTTCTTT. Full variable domain (outside the CDR3, taken from reference TRBV7-8 and TRBJ1-1): GAGVSQSPRYKVAKRGQDVALRCDPISGHVSLFWYQQALGQGPEFLTYFQNEAQLDKSGLPSDRFFAERPEGSVSTLKIQRTQQEDSAVYLCASSLGGGGSLNTEAFFGQGTRLTVV.